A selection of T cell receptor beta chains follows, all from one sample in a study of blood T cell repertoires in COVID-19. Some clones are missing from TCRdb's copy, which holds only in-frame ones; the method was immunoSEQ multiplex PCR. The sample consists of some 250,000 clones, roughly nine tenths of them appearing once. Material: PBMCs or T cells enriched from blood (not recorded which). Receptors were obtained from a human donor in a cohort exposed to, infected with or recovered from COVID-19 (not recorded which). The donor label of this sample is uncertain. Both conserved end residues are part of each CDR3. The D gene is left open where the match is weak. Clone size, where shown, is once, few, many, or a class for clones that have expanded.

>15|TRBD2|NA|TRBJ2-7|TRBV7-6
CASSLGEGLSYEQYF
TGTGCCAGCAGCTTAGGGGAGGGCCTCTCCTACGAGCAGTACTTC
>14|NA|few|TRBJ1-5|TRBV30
CAWSGQYSNQPQHF
TGTGCCTGGAGTGGACAGTATAGCAATCAGCCCCAGCATTTT
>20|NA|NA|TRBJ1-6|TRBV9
CASSVARVLGGSSYNSPLHF
TGTGCCAGCAGCGTAGCTCGTGTGTTGGGGGGGAGCTCCTATAATTCACCCCTCCACTTT
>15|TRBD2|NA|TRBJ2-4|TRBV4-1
CASSQIGGAKNIQYF
TGCGCCAGCAGCCAGATCGGGGGGGCCAAAAACATTCAGTACTTC
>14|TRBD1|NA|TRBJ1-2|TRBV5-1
CASKLTGGADGYTF
TGCGCCAGCAAACTTACAGGGGGCGCGGATGGCTACACCTTC
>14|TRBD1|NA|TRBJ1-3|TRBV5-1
CASRGTGYGNTIYF
TGCGCCAGCAGGGGGACAGGTTATGGAAACACCATATATTTT
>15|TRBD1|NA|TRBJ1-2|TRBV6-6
CASIRGTGGIYGYTF
TGTGCCAGTATCCGTGGGACAGGGGGTATCTATGGCTACACCTTC
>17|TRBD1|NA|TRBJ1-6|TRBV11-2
CASSLDRQGGHNSPLHF
TGTGCCAGCAGCTTAGATCGACAGGGAGGCCATAATTCACCCCTCCACTTT
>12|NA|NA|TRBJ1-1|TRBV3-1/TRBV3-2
CASSRANTEAFF
TGTGCCAGCAGCCGGGCGAACACTGAAGCTTTCTTT
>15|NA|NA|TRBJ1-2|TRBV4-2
CASSQDRAVIYGYTF
TGTGCCAGCAGCCAAGACAGGGCAGTCATCTATGGCTACACCTTC
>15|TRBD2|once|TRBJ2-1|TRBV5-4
CASSMGLAEVNEQFF
TGTGCCAGCAGCATGGGACTAGCGGAGGTTAATGAGCAGTTCTTC
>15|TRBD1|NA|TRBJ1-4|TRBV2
CASRGQGAINEKLFF
TGTGCCAGCAGGGGACAGGGGGCGATTAATGAAAAACTGTTTTTT
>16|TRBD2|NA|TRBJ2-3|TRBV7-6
CASSSVAGGSTDTQYF
TGTGCCAGCAGCTCCGTGGCGGGGGGTTCCACAGATACGCAGTATTTT
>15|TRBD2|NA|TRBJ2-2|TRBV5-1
CASSLSGGAPGELFF
TGCGCCAGCAGCCTTAGCGGGGGGGCCCCCGGGGAGCTGTTTTTT
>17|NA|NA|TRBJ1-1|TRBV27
CASSLGPDRTSNTEAFF
TGTGCCAGCAGTTTGGGGCCGGACCGAACCTCGAACACTGAAGCTTTCTTT
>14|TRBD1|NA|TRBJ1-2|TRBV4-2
CASSQVGGWGGYTF
TGTGCCAGCAGCCAAGTAGGGGGCTGGGGGGGCTACACCTTC
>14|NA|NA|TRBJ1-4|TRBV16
CASSSGTRNEKLFF
TGTGCCAGCAGTTCCGGGACTCGTAATGAAAAACTGTTTTTT
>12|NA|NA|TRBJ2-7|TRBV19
CASSRGSYEQYF
TGTGCCAGTAGTCGAGGATCCTACGAGCAGTACTTC
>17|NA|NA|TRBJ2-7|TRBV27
CASSFQTRGTPSYEQYF
TGTGCCAGCAGTTTTCAAACCAGGGGGACTCCCTCCTACGAGCAGTACTTC
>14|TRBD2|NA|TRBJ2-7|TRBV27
CASNPGGGLDEQYF
TGTGCCAGCAACCCGGGGGGGGGACTTGACGAGCAGTACTTC
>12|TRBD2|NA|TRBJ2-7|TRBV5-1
CASSVAGTEQYF
TGCGCCAGCAGCGTAGCGGGTACCGAGCAGTACTTC
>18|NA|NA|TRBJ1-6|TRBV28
CASSFLQQGIISNSPLHF
TGTGCCAGCAGTTTCCTCCAACAGGGAATTATCAGTAATTCACCCCTCCACTTT
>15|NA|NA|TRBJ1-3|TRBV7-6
CASSLGVSSGNTIYF
TGTGCCAGCAGCTTAGGAGTTAGCTCTGGAAACACCATATATTTT
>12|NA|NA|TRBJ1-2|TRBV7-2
CASSPQMEGYTF
TGTGCCAGCAGCCCCCAGATGGAGGGCTACACCTTC
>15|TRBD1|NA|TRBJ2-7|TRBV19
CASSMGTDALYEQYF
TGTGCCAGTAGTATGGGGACAGATGCCCTCTACGAGCAGTACTTC
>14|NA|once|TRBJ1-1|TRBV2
CASSNDSVNTEAFF
TGTGCCAGCAGTAATGACAGCGTGAACACTGAAGCTTTCTTT
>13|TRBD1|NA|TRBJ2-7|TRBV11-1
CASSRSTGGEQYF
TGTGCCAGCAGCCGATCGACAGGGGGCGAGCAGTACTTC
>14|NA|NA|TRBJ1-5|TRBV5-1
CASSLAGGSGSQHF
TGCGCCAGCAGCTTGGCCGGAGGGTCCGGGTCCCAGCATTTT
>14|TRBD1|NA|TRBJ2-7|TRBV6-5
CASSYQQGAGEQYF
TGTGCCAGCAGTTACCAACAGGGGGCGGGAGAGCAGTACTTC
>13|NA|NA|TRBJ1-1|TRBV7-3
CASSFGGDTEAFF
TGTGCCAGCAGCTTCGGCGGAGACACTGAAGCTTTCTTT
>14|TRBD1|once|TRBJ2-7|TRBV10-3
CAISGQGESHEQYF
TGTGCCATCAGTGGACAGGGGGAATCCCACGAGCAGTACTTC
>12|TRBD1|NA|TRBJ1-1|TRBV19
CATRQGWTEAFF
TGTGCCACCAGACAGGGGTGGACTGAAGCTTTCTTT
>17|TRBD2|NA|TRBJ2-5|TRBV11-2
CASSPGTSGVLTETQYF
TGTGCCAGCAGCCCGGGGACTAGCGGGGTATTGACGGAGACCCAGTACTTC
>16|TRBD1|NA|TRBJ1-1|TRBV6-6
CASSYPTGGSYTEAFF
TGTGCCAGCAGTTACCCGACAGGGGGCTCGTACACTGAAGCTTTCTTT
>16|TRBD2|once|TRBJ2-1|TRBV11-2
CASSLLRGSSYNEQFF
TGTGCCAGCAGCTTGTTGCGCGGGAGCTCCTACAATGAGCAGTTCTTC
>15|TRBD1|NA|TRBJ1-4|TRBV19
CASSPGTVTNEKLFF
TGTGCCAGTAGTCCCGGGACAGTCACTAATGAAAAACTGTTTTTT
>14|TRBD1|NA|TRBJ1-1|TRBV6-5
CASSYWSGGTEAFF
TGTGCCAGCAGTTACTGGTCAGGGGGGACTGAAGCTTTCTTT
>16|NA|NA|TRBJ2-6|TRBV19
CASTPFGNGGANVLTF
TGTGCCAGTACCCCGTTCGGGAACGGAGGGGCCAACGTCCTGACTTTC
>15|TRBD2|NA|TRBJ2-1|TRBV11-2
CASSLLAGGYNEQFF
TGTGCCAGCAGCTTATTAGCGGGGGGGTACAATGAGCAGTTCTTC
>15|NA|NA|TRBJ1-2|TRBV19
CASSIEGASPVSYTF
TGTGCCAGTAGTATAGAAGGGGCCTCACCTGTGTCATACACCTTC
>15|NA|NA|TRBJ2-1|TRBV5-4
CASSLVQGNYNEQFF
TGTGCCAGCAGCTTGGTCCAGGGTAATTACAATGAGCAGTTCTTC
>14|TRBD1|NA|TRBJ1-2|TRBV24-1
CATSDRDRGYGYTF
TGTGCCACCAGTGACCGGGACAGGGGGTATGGCTACACCTTC
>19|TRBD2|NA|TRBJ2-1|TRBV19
CASSIIRTSGGVAYNEQFF
TGTGCCAGTAGTATTATAAGGACTAGCGGGGGGGTCGCCTACAATGAGCAGTTCTTC
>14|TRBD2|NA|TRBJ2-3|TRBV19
CASSMTSGTDTQYF
TGTGCCAGTAGTATGACTAGCGGCACAGATACGCAGTATTTT